One sample yielded the 21 T cell receptor beta chains listed below, sequenced in a study of blood T cell repertoires in COVID-19. Repertoires were generated with immunoSEQ multiplex PCR, while TCRdb's copy carries only in-frame clones and drops some. The table records over 150,000 clones, 76% of them present only once. The sequencing input was peripheral blood. These receptors all come from a woman at least 80 years old with acute or convalescent COVID-19.

The chain employs TRBV6-5 and TRBJ1-2, with 9 bases identical to TRBD1. The CDR3 has 14 amino acids. Germline assignment: CDR1 MNHEY and CDR2 SVGAGI. Germline trimming cut 6 bases from V and 3 bases from J; bases unmatched to any gene: 5. The CDR3 spells CASSIRDRDYGYTF. DNA for the CDR3: TGTGCCAGCAGCATCCGGGACAGGGACTATGGCTACACCTTC.

For this clone: Germline and junction disagree at one end, which may indicate a read error. The V call is TRBV12-3 or TRBV12-4, the J call TRBJ1-2; a possible D gene is TRBD1 (5 bases). CDR3 length: 13 amino acids. CDR3 sequence: CASSLRGNDGYTF. In DNA, the CDR3 is TGTGCCAGCAGTTTAAGGGGTAACGATGGCTACACCTTC.

The chain employs TRBV19 and TRBJ1-5, with a possible D match to TRBD1 (6 bases). V was trimmed by 1 base and J by 5 bases, leaving 12 bases between them. This CDR3 contains 15 residues. From germline, CDR1 is LNHDA and CDR2 SQIVND (reference sequence). The CDR3 region is CASSIGTALHQPQHF. In nucleotides, the CDR3 is TGTGCCAGTAGTATAGGGACAGCCTTACATCAGCCCCAGCATTTT.

This clone was seen a few times. The rearrangement links TRBV11-2 to TRBJ1-1; D may be TRBD1 (5 bases). This CDR3 is 15 amino acids long. V was cut by 5 bases and J by 4 bases, with 17 bases left in between. From germline, CDR1 is SGHAT and CDR2 FQNNGV. CDR3 loop: CASSLPAGGGTEAFF. Here the CDR3 DNA reads TGTGCCAGCAGCCTCCCGGCCGGGGGGGGCACTGAAGCTTTCTTT.

V gene TRBV18 combines with J gene TRBJ2-6, with D uncertain. The CDR3 totals 17 residues. The V and J ends lost 6 bases and 0 bases respectively, with 15 bases between them. The germline V gene has CDR1 KGHSH and CDR2 LQKENI. The CDR3 protein is CASSPASAYSGANVLTF. The CDR3 DNA follows: TGTGCCAGCTCCCCCGCGAGTGCCTACTCTGGGGCCAACGTCCTGACTTTC.

The chain combines TRBV25-1 with TRBJ1-1; D gene unclear. This CDR3 has 14 residues. The V end lost 4 bases, the J end lost 8 bases, and 17 bases lay between the germline ends. The germline V gene encodes CDR1 MGHDK and CDR2 SYGVNS. The CDR3 region is CASSGDTPTMEAFF. DNA for the CDR3: TGTGCCAGCAGTGGAGACACCCCGACGATGGAAGCTTTCTTT.

V usage is TRBV7-9 and J usage is TRBJ2-7; 8 positions agree with TRBD1. CDR1 is SEHNR and CDR2 is FQNEAQ in the germline V gene (reference sequence). The CDR3 spans 14 residues. The ends lost 2 bases at V and 2 bases at J; junction bases unmatched: 2. DNA for the CDR3: TGTGCCAGCAGCTTACAGGGGGCCACCTACGAGCAGTACTTC. This sequence encodes CASSLQGATYEQYF. The entire variable domain, with the rest obtained from reference TRBV7-9 and TRBJ2-7, is as follows: DTGVSQNPRHKITKRGQNVTFRCDPISEHNRLYWYRQTLGQGPEFLTYFQNEAQLEKSRLLSDRFSAERPKGSFSTLEIQRTEQGDSAMYLCASSLQGATYEQYFGPGTRLTVT.

This chain connects TRBV10-3 to TRBJ2-7; possibly TRBD2 for D (5 bases). The V end lost 0 bases, the J end lost 3 bases, and 6 bases lay between the germline ends. CDR3 length: 13 residues. Looked up from germline, CDR1 is ENHRY and CDR2 is SYGVKD. CDR3 bases: TGTGCCATCAGTGAGTCCGGGGTCTACGAGCAGTACTTC. Translation gives CAISESGVYEQYF.

Turning to this clone: Germline is not matched at one junction end, which may reflect a read error. V gene TRBV4-3 combines with J gene TRBJ1-2; D unclear. The V gene's germline CDR1 is LGHNA and CDR2 YSLEER. This CDR3 spans 16 amino acids. The CDR3 reads CANSQDWQTTNYGYTF. For the CDR3, the DNA is TGCGCCAACAGCCAAGATTGGCAGACTACTAACTATGGCTACACCTTC.

The genes are TRBV7-9 and TRBJ1-5; D is perhaps TRBD1 (6 bases). Trimming took 3 bases from V and 4 from J, leaving 13 bases between them. The CDR3 is 15 amino acids. Germline CDR1 and CDR2: SEHNR and FQNEAQ (reference sequence). The CDR3 DNA follows: TGTGCCAGCAGCTTTAACACAGGGATGAATCAGCCCCAGCATTTT. Translated: CASSFNTGMNQPQHF.

The chain recombines TRBV20-1 with TRBJ2-3; 8 bases agree with TRBD1. The germline CDR1 and CDR2 sequences are DFQATT and SNEGSKA (reference sequence). The CDR3 sequence is 11 residues long. The V and J ends lost 8 bases and 4 bases, in that order; junction bases with no gene match: 2. Here the CDR3 reads CSTTGADTQYF. The CDR3 coding sequence is TGCAGTACGACAGGGGCAGATACGCAGTATTTT.

The CDR3 protein is CASSQIFMGHEAFF. For the CDR3, the DNA is TGTGCCAGCAGCCAGATCTTTATGGGACACGAAGCTTTCTTT. The rearrangement links TRBV14 to TRBJ1-1, with D perhaps matching TRBD1 (6 bases). This CDR3 spans 14 amino acids. Trimming pared 3 bases from V and 8 bases from J, leaving 16 bases between. Germline CDR1 SGHDN, CDR2 FVKESK.

The chain is built from TRBV29-1 and TRBJ2-1; 9 positions match TRBD2. The trim removed 6 bases at V and 7 bases at J, leaving 13 bases unmatched. CDR3 size: 15 residues. The germline V gene has CDR1 SQVTM and CDR2 ANQGSEA. CDR3 coding DNA: TGCAGCGTCCTCCCCGGGACTAGCCGGAGGAATGAGCAGTTCTTC. As protein: CSVLPGTSRRNEQFF.

The chain employs TRBV19 and TRBJ2-7; the D gene is possibly TRBD2 (5 bases). Germline lookup yields CDR1 LNHDA and CDR2 SQIVND (reference sequence). This CDR3 spans 14 amino acids. V shed 6 bases and J shed 2 bases, with 14 bases lying between them. CDR3 sequence reads: CASSPGIRPYEQYF. CDR3 coding DNA: TGTGCCAGTAGCCCCGGGATCAGACCCTACGAGCAGTACTTC.

The chain carries TRBV21-1 and TRBJ1-2; the table's D call TRBD1 went unverified against the DNA. TRBV21-1 represents a pseudogene. The CDR3 is 16 amino acids. For the CDR3, the DNA is TGTGCCAGCAGCAACTTTCGGACAGCGGTTACATATGGCTACACCTTC. It specifies CASSNFRTAVTYGYTF.

The chain combines TRBV5-6 with TRBJ2-3, with 8 bases fitting TRBD1. V gave up 5 bases and J gave up 2 bases; unmatched junction bases: 7. This CDR3 spans 15 amino acids. Per germline, CDR1 SGHDT and CDR2 YYEEEE. The CDR3 DNA is TGTGCCAGCAGGCGGGACAGGTGGGACACAGATACGCAGTATTTT. It translates to CASRRDRWDTDTQYF.

The chain carries TRBV2 and TRBJ2-7; 7 bases are shared with TRBD2. Trimming took 5 bases from V and 1 from J; bases not matched to a gene: 5. The CDR3 covers 14 residues. The V gene's germline CDR1 is SNHLY and CDR2 FYNNEI. CDR3 bases: TGTGCCAGCAGTACAGCGGGATGGTCCTACGAGCAGTACTTC. This sequence encodes CASSTAGWSYEQYF.

The rearrangement links TRBV3-1 (or the pseudogene TRBV3-2) to TRBJ2-5, with 11 positions matching TRBD2. CDR3 size: 18 residues. V lost 1 base, J lost 3 bases, and 10 bases stayed unmatched. Germline V lookup: CDR1 LGHDT, CDR2 YNNKEL (reference sequence). CDR3 DNA: TGTGCCAGCAGCCAAGTGATAGCGGGGGGGCCAGCTGAAGAGACCCAGTACTTC. It translates to CASSQVIAGGPAEETQYF.

This clone was seen repeatedly, ten times or more. The chain uses TRBV6-5 and TRBJ2-5; 7 nucleotides match TRBD2. In germline, CDR1 is MNHEY, CDR2 SVGAGI. With V trimmed by 5 bases and J by 2 bases, 5 bases remained unmatched. CDR3 size: 14 residues. CDR3 protein: CASSRGTKQETQYF. DNA for the CDR3: TGTGCCAGCAGTCGCGGGACTAAACAAGAGACCCAGTACTTC.

The V gene is TRBV9, the J gene TRBJ1-2; D is possibly TRBD1 (6 bases). V was pared by 2 bases and J by 0 bases, with 17 bases between. Looked up from germline, CDR1 is SGDLS and CDR2 is YYNGEE. The CDR3 is made up of 17 amino acids. This CDR3 is CASSVGPTGPPNYGYTF. CDR3 DNA: TGTGCCAGCAGCGTTGGGCCGACAGGACCACCTAACTATGGCTACACCTTC.

The V and J genes are TRBV20-1 and TRBJ1-1; D is unclear. Germline lookup yields CDR1 DFQATT and CDR2 SNEGSKA (reference sequence). The CDR3 covers 11 residues. CDR3 residues: CTVEARTEAFF. CDR3 coding DNA: TGCACCGTGGAGGCCCGGACTGAAGCTTTCTTT.